The source of this TCR beta chain is a study of blood T cell repertoires in COVID-19. Turning to the study itself: The origin of the acute and convalescent COVID-19 samples was the United States, Italy and Spain. PBMCs, B-cell-depleted T cells, or T cells provided the cDNA or gDNA that made up the material.

The CDR3 totals 15 residues. The germline V and J ends were trimmed by 6 bases and 10 bases, with 22 bases remaining between them. In germline, CDR1 is MNHEY, CDR2 SMNVEV (reference sequence). In the study's own analysis: Estimation of nucleated cell counts relied on the amplification of reference gene primers. The protocol was immunoSEQ multiplex PCR, while the TCRdb copy is restricted to in-frame clones and leaves out a portion. Clone size and the V and J calls come from that table; the DNA yielded D and trimming. The sample gives roughly 250,000 clones, 65% to 90% of which show up once; roughly 4.6% is in the top ten. A few counts support this clone.

Material: peripheral blood. This chain joins TRBV27 and TRBJ1-5; D is perhaps TRBD1 (6 bases). The TCR comes from a woman aged 80 or older with active or convalescent COVID-19. The CDR3 is CASRQTGPRFSPQHF. CDR3 bases: TGTGCCAGCAGACAGACAGGACCGAGGTTTAGTCCCCAGCATTTT.